Below, one T cell receptor beta chain is given with its context. Its antigen is still unknown. These data come from a study of T cell repertoires in cytomegalovirus infection. About the study: Selected CMV epitopes included recently identified HLA-C-restricted ones as well as well-studied HLA-B-restricted ones. Both CMV infection and a matching HLA type were indicated by public TCR beta signatures.

TCRdb independently ran MiXCR on the reads; one entry per CDR3 protein. The sample has approximately 990,000 distinct CDR3 sequences, about a third seen once. Regarding the study as a whole: CMV-specific TCR beta clonotypes restricted by HLA-C were the ones dominating the ex vivo response. Carriers of CMV and the relevant HLA type were discriminated by public TCR beta frequency.

The germline V and J ends were trimmed by 5 bases and 8 bases, with 16 bases remaining between them. The CDR3 length is 14 residues. The chain joins TRBV12-3 or TRBV12-4 to TRBJ2-1, with a weak D call TRBD2 (5 bases). The receptor's source is a human donor in good health (CMV status not recorded). Some clones in this sample may be carry-over from other donors' samples. Sample: cultured CD8+ T cells from PBMCs, taken from culture after CMV antigen stimulation. CDR3 coding DNA: TGTGCCAGCAGTCGCTCCGGGATAAGGGATGAGCAGTTCTTC. Translated, it gives CASSRSGIRDEQFF.